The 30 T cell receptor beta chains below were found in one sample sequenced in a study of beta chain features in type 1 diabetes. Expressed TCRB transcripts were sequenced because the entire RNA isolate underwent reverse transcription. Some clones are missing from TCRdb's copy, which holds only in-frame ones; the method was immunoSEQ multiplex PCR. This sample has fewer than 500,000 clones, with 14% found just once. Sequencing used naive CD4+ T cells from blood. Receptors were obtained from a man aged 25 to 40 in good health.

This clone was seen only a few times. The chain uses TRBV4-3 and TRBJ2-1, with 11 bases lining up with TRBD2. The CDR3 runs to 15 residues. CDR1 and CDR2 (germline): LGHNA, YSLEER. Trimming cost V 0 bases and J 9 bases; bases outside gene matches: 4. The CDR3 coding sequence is TGCGCCAGCAGCCAAGATAGCGGGAGGGCCAGTGAGCAGTTCTTC. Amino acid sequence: CASSQDSGRASEQFF.

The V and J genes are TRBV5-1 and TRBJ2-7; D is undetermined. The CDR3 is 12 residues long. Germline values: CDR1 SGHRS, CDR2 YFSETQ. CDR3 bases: TGCGATATTACGGCAGGCCTACGAGAGCAGTACTTC. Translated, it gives CDITAGLREQYF.

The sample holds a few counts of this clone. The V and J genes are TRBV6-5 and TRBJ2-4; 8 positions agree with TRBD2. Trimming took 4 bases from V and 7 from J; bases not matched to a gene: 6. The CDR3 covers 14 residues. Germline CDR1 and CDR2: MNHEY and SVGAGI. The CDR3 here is CASSSRGADNIQYF. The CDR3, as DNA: TGTGCCAGCAGTTCGCGGGGGGCCGATAACATTCAGTACTTC.

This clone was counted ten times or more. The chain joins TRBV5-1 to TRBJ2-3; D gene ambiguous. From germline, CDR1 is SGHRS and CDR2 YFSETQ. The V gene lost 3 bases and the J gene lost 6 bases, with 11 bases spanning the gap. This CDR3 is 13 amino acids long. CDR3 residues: CASSSWASDTQYF. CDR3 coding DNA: TGCGCCAGCAGCTCCTGGGCCTCGGATACGCAGTATTTT.

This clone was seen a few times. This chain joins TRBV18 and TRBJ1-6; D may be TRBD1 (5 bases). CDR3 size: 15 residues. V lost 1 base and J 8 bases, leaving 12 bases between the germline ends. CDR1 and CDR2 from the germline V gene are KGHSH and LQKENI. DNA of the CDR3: TGTGCCAGCTCACCACTTCAGGGATCCGATTCACCCCTCCACTTT. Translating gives CASSPLQGSDSPLHF.

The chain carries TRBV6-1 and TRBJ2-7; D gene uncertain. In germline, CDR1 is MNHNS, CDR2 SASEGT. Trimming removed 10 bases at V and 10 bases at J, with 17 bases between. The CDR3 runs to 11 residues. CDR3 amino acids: CAITETSLQYF. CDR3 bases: TGTGCCATCACAGAGACATCCTTACAGTACTTC.

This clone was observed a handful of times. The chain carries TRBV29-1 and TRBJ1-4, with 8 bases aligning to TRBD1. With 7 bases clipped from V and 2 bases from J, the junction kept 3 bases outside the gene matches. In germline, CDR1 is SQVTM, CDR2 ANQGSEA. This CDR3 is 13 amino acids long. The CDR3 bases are TGCAGCGCCAGACAGGGGACTAATGAAAAACTGTTTTTT. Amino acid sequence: CSARQGTNEKLFF.

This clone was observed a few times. The CDR3 DNA reads as TGCGCCAGCAGCCCAATAGCGGGAGCGCTAAATGAGCAGTTCTTC. Translated, it gives CASSPIAGALNEQFF. The chain links TRBV4-3 to TRBJ2-1, with 9 bases lining up with TRBD2. The length of the CDR3 is 15 residues. The V gene end was trimmed by 4 bases and the J gene end by 7 bases; junction bases not matched to a gene: 8. Looked up from germline, CDR1 is LGHNA and CDR2 is YSLEER.

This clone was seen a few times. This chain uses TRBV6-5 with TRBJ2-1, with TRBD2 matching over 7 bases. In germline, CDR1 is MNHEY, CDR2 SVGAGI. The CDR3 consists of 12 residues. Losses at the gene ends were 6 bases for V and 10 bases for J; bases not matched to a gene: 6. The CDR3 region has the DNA TGTGCCAGCAGGTCTAGCGGACCCGAGCAGTTCTTC. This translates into CASRSSGPEQFF.

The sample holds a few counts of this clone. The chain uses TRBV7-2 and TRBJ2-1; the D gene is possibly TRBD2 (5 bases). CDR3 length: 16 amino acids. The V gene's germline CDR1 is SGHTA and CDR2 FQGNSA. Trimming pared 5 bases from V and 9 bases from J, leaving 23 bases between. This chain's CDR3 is CASSTTRSLREGEQFF. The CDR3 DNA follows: TGTGCCAGCAGCACGACCCGGTCCCTGCGCGAGGGTGAGCAGTTCTTC. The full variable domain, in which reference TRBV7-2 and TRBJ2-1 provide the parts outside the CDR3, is GAGVSQSPSNKVTEKGKDVELRCDPISGHTALYWYRQSLGQGLEFLIYFQGNSAPDKSGLPSDRFSAERTGGSVSTLTIQRTQQEDSAVYLCASSTTRSLREGEQFFGPGTRLTVL.

In DNA, the CDR3 is TGTGCCAGCAGCAGGACAGTGTCCTACAATGAGCAGTTCTTC. Protein product: CASSRTVSYNEQFF. V usage is TRBV14 and J usage is TRBJ2-1; D might be TRBD1 (6 bases). Germline values: CDR1 SGHDN, CDR2 FVKESK. Trimming stripped 5 bases from V and 1 base from J, with 9 bases between. This CDR3 contains 14 residues.

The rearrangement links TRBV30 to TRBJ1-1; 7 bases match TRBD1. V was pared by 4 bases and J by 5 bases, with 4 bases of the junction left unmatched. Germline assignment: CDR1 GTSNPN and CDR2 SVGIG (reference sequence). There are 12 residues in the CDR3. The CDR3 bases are TGTGCCTGGATGACAGGGAGGACTGAAGCTTTCTTT. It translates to CAWMTGRTEAFF.

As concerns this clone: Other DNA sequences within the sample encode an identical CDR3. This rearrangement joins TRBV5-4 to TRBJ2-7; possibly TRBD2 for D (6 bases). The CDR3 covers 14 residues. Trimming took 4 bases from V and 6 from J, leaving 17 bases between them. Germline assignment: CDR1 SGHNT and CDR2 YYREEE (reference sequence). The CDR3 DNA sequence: TGTGCCAGCAGCACCGGTGGTAGCGGAGCCGAGCAGTACGTC. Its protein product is CASSTGGSGAEQYV.

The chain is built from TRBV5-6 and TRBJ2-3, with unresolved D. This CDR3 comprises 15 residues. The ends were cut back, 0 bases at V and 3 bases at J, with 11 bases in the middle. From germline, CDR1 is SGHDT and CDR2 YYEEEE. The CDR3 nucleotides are TGTGCCAGCAGCTTGGCGGGCAGTGGGACAGATACGCAGTATTTT. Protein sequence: CASSLAGSGTDTQYF.

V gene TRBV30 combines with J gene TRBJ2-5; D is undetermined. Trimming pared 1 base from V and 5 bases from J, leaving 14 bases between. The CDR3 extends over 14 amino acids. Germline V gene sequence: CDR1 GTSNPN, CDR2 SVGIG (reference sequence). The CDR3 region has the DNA TGTGCCTGGAGTGCCCGACGGACCACCGAGACCCAGTACTTC. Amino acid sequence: CAWSARRTTETQYF.

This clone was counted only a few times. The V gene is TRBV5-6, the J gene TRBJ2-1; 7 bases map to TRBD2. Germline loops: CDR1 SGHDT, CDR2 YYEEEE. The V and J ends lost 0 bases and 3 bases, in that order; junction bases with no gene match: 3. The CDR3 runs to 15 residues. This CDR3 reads CASSLAGGGYNEQFF. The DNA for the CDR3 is TGTGCCAGCAGCTTGGCCGGCGGGGGCTACAATGAGCAGTTCTTC.

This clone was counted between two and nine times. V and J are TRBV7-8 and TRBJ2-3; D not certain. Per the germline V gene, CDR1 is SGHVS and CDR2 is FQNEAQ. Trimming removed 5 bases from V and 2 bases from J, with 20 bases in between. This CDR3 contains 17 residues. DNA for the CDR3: TGTGCCAGCAGCGTACGAGGATCCCAAGTGTTCACAGATACGCAGTATTTT. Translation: CASSVRGSQVFTDTQYF.

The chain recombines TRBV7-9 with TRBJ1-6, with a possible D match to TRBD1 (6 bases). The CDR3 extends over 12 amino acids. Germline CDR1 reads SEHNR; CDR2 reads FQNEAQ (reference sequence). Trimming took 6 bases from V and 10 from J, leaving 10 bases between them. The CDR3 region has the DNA TGTGCCAGCAGTCGGACAGAATCACCCCTCCACTTT. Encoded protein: CASSRTESPLHF.

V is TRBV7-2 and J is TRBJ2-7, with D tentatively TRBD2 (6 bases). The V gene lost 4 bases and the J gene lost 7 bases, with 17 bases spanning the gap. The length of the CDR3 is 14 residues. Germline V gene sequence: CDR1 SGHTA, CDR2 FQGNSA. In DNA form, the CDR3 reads TGTGCCAGCAGCTCTCCGGGACTCCCCCTTGAGCAGTACTTC. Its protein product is CASSSPGLPLEQYF.

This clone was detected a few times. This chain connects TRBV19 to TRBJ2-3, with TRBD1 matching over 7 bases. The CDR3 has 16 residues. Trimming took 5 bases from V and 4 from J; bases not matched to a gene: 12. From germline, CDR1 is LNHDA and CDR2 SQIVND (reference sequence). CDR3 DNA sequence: TGTGCCAGTAGTGCGCCAACAGGGGTTCGGGCAGATACGCAGTATTTT. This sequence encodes CASSAPTGVRADTQYF.

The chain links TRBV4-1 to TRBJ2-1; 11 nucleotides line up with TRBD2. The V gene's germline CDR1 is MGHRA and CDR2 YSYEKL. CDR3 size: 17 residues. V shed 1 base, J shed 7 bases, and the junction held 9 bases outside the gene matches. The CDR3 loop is CASSQGLAGGGWNEQFF. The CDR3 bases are TGCGCCAGCAGCCAAGGGCTAGCGGGAGGTGGGTGGAATGAGCAGTTCTTC.

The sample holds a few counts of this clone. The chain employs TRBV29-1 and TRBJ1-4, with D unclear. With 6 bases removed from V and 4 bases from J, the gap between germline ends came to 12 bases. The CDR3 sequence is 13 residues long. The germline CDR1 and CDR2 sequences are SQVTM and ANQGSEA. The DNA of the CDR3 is TGCAGCGTGAGCGACGGCGGTAATGAAAAACTGTTTTTT. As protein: CSVSDGGNEKLFF. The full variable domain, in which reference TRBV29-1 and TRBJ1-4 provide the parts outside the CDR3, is SAVISQKPSRDICQRGTSLTIQCQVDSQVTMMFWYRQQPGQSLTLIATANQGSEATYESGFVIDKFPISRPNLTFSTLTVSNMSPEDSSIYLCSVSDGGNEKLFFGSGTQLSVL.

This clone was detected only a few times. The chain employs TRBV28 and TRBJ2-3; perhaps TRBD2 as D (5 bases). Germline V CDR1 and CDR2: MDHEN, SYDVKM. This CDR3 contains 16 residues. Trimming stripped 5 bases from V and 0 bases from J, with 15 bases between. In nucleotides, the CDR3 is TGTGCCAGCAGTCTAATCTCGCGGGCCAGCACAGATACGCAGTATTTT. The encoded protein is CASSLISRASTDTQYF.

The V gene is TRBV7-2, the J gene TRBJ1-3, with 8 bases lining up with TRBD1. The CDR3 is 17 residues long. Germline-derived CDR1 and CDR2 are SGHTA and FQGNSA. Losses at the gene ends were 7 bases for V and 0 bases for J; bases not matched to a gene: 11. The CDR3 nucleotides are TGTGCCAGCACGAATACAGGGGGAACCTACTCTGGAAACACCATATATTTT. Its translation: CASTNTGGTYSGNTIYF.

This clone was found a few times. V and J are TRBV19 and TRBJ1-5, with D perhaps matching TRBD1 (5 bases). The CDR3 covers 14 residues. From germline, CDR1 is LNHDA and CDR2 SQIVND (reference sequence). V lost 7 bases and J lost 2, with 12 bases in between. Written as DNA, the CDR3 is TGTGCCAGTACGAGCGGGGCGGGCAATCAGCCCCAGCATTTT. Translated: CASTSGAGNQPQHF.

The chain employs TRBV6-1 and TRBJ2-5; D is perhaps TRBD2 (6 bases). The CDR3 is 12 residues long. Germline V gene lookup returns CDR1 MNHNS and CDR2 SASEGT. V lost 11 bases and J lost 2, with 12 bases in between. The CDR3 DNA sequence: TGTGCCGTTCTAGCGACGCAAGAGACCCAGTACTTC. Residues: CAVLATQETQYF.

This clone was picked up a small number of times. As DNA, the CDR3 is TGTGCCAGCAAGGCCGCGGCGGACTCCTATAATTCACCCCTCCACTTT. It specifies CASKAAADSYNSPLHF. The chain combines TRBV2 with TRBJ1-6; D unclear. Trimming stripped 7 bases from V and 0 bases from J, with 13 bases between. Looked up from germline, CDR1 is SNHLY and CDR2 is FYNNEI. CDR3 size: 16 residues.

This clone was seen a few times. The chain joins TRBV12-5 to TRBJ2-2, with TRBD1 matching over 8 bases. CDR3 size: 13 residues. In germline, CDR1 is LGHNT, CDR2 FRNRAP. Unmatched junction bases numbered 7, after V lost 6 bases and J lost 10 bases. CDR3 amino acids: CASGPPGGEELFF. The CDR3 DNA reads TGTGCTAGTGGCCCCCCAGGGGGCGAGGAGCTGTTTTTT. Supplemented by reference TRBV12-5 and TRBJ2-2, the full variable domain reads DARVTQTPRHKVTEMGQEVTMRCQPILGHNTVFWYRQTMMQGLELLAYFRNRAPLDDSGMPKDRFSAEMPDATLATLKIQPSEPRDSAVYFCASGPPGGEELFFGEGSRLTVL.

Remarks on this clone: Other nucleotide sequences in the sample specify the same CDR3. In DNA form, the CDR3 reads TGTGCCAGCAGCGTAGTTGGCAGCAATGAGCAGTTCTTC. Its translation: CASSVVGSNEQFF. This chain joins TRBV9 and TRBJ2-1; D unresolved. V gave up 0 bases and J gave up 6 bases, with 7 bases separating them. This CDR3 comprises 13 residues. Germline V CDR1 and CDR2: SGDLS, YYNGEE. Full variable domain (remainder filled in from reference TRBV9 and TRBJ2-1): DSGVTQTPKHLITATGQRVTLRCSPRSGDLSVYWYQQSLDQGLQFLIQYYNGEERAKGNILERFSAQQFPDLHSELNLSSLELGDSALYFCASSVVGSNEQFFGPGTRLTVL.

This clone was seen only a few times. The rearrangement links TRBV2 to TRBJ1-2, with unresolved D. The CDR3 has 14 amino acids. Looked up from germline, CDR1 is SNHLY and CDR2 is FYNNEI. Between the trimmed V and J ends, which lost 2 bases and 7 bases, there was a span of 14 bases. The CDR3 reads CASSETRSSRGYTF. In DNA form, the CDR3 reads TGTGCCAGCAGTGAAACGAGGTCATCACGTGGCTACACCTTC.